The rows below give T cell receptor beta chains drawn from one sample of a study of shared clonotypes between healthy human individuals. TCRdb keeps only in-frame clones here, not all; method: immunoSEQ multiplex PCR. The sample lists 2 million to 2.5 million clones, 90% to 96% occurring once. Sequencing was carried out using naive CD4+ T cells sorted from blood. Every receptor here comes from a man aged 18 to 29 in good health. The CDR3 runs from the conserved cysteine through the conserved F or W. The D gene is left open where the match is weak. Only some rows state a clone size, as once, few, many or a class for expanded clones.

V gene	J gene	clone size	D gene	CDR3 protein	CDR3 DNA
TRBV5-4	TRBJ2-2	NA	TRBD2	CASSLGASGIPGELFF	TGTGCCAGCAGCTTAGGGGCTAGCGGGATCCCCGGGGAGCTGTTTTTT
TRBV6-1	TRBJ1-5	NA	NA	CASSEAGFNQPQHF	TGTGCCAGCAGTGAGGCGGGCTTTAATCAGCCCCAGCATTTT
TRBV10-2	TRBJ2-7	NA	TRBD2	CASRPTSGRDYYEQYF	TGCGCCAGCAGGCCGACTAGCGGGAGGGATTACTACGAGCAGTACTTC
TRBV19	TRBJ2-1	NA	TRBD1	CASSRSRDRSSYNEQFF	TGTGCCAGTAGTAGGTCCCGGGACAGGAGCTCCTACAATGAGCAGTTCTTC
TRBV6-5	TRBJ1-5	NA	NA	CASSYAQGWQPQHF	TGTGCCAGCAGTTACGCACAGGGATGGCAGCCCCAGCATTTT
TRBV9	TRBJ2-3	NA	NA	CASSELGGASTDTQYF	TGTGCCAGCAGTGAACTAGGGGGGGCCAGCACAGATACGCAGTATTTT
TRBV30	TRBJ2-5	NA	NA	CAWSVNPAGTPQYF	TGTGCCTGGAGTGTAAACCCGGCGGGAACGCCCCAGTACTTC
TRBV19	TRBJ2-7	once	NA	CASSIDLNSYEQYF	TGTGCCAGTAGTATAGATTTGAACTCCTACGAGCAGTACTTC
TRBV5-1	TRBJ2-7	NA	NA	CASSLGSRGGVNEQYF	TGCGCCAGCAGCTTGGGGTCCCGCGGAGGGGTGAACGAGCAGTACTTC
TRBV4-1	TRBJ1-2	NA	TRBD1	CASSLRSVDRGYYGYTF	TGCGCCAGCAGCCTTAGATCCGTGGACAGGGGTTATTATGGCTACACCTTC
TRBV11-2	TRBJ2-3	NA	NA	CASSLDRGDTQYF	TGTGCCAGCAGCTTAGATCGCGGAGATACGCAGTATTTT
TRBV6-6	TRBJ2-3	NA	NA	CASSYQDRGDTQYF	TGTGCCAGCAGTTACCAGGACCGAGGAGATACGCAGTATTTT
TRBV7-9	TRBJ1-1	NA	TRBD1	CASSGRQGGNTEAFF	TGTGCCAGCAGCGGGAGACAGGGTGGAAACACTGAAGCTTTCTTT
TRBV29-1	TRBJ2-7	NA	NA	CSVPDWRGSSYEQYF	TGCAGCGTACCTGACTGGCGGGGCAGCTCCTACGAGCAGTACTTC
TRBV2	TRBJ1-2	NA	NA	CASTRQELGYTF	TGTGCCAGCACCCGACAGGAGCTTGGCTACACCTTC
TRBV18	TRBJ1-1	NA	TRBD1	CASSPGTEWYTEAFF	TGTGCCAGCTCACCTGGGACAGAATGGTACACTGAAGCTTTCTTT
TRBV10-3	TRBJ2-1	NA	TRBD2	CAIRPEGLGYNEQFF	TGTGCCATCAGGCCCGAGGGACTAGGGTACAATGAGCAGTTCTTC
TRBV2	TRBJ2-6	NA	NA	CASSESPRGANVLTF	TGTGCCAGCAGTGAATCACCGCGGGGGGCCAACGTCCTGACTTTC
TRBV19	TRBJ1-5	NA	NA	CASSIGAGSQPQHF	TGTGCCAGTAGTATAGGAGCAGGGAGTCAGCCCCAGCATTTT
TRBV7-2	TRBJ1-5	NA	NA	CASSLVNQPQHF	TGTGCCAGCAGCTTAGTCAATCAGCCCCAGCATTTT
TRBV5-6	TRBJ2-3	NA	TRBD2	CASSLDGRAADTQYF	TGTGCCAGCAGCTTAGACGGGAGGGCCGCAGATACGCAGTATTTT
TRBV6-1	TRBJ1-6	once	NA	CASSWEARNSPLHF	TGTGCCAGCAGTTGGGAGGCCAGAAATTCACCCCTCCACTTT
TRBV30	TRBJ2-7	few	NA	CACQAPGAYEQYF	TGTGCCTGTCAAGCCCCGGGCGCTTACGAGCAGTACTTC
TRBV4-1	TRBJ1-5	few	NA	CASSQDWNRPQHF	TGCGCCAGCAGCCAAGATTGGAACCGGCCCCAGCATTTT
TRBV5-4	TRBJ1-3	NA	TRBD1	CASSLRDRANTIYF	TGTGCCAGCAGCCTGAGGGACAGGGCAAACACCATATATTTT
TRBV15	TRBJ1-4	NA	NA	CATSTGRRGEKLFF	TGTGCCACCAGTACGGGGCGGAGGGGTGAAAAACTGTTTTTT
TRBV6-6	TRBJ1-1	NA	NA	CASSYSRGGTEAFF	TGTGCCAGCAGTTACTCTAGGGGAGGCACTGAAGCTTTCTTT
TRBV2	TRBJ1-2	NA	NA	CASSDPRGNKANYGYTF	TGTGCCAGCAGTGACCCCAGGGGCAATAAAGCTAACTATGGCTACACCTTC
TRBV5-1	TRBJ2-7	NA	TRBD1	CASSLNRGYEQYF	TGCGCCAGCAGCCTGAACAGGGGGTACGAGCAGTACTTC
TRBV10-3	TRBJ1-1	NA	NA	CAISRVGNTEAFF	TGTGCCATCAGTAGGGTAGGGAACACTGAAGCTTTCTTT
TRBV7-8	TRBJ2-5	NA	NA	CASSRHVWTGYWAGETQYF	TGTGCCAGCAGCCGACACGTCTGGACTGGATATTGGGCAGGGGAGACCCAGTACTTC
TRBV25-1	TRBJ2-5	NA	NA	CASSEWGRGETQYF	TGTGCCAGCAGTGAATGGGGGCGTGGAGAGACCCAGTACTTC
TRBV6-6	TRBJ2-7	NA	TRBD1	CASSSPGTGSSYEQYF	TGTGCCAGCAGTTCCCCAGGGACAGGGAGCTCCTACGAGCAGTACTTC
TRBV20-1	TRBJ2-7	NA	NA	CSARGPGEQYF	TGCAGTGCTAGAGGACCCGGCGAGCAGTACTTC
TRBV28	TRBJ1-1	once	NA	CASKWGRAGNTEAFF	TGTGCCAGCAAGTGGGGTCGAGCGGGTAACACTGAAGCTTTCTTT
TRBV4-2	TRBJ1-4	NA	NA	CASSQEGGSTNEKLFF	TGTGCCAGCAGCCAAGAGGGGGGCTCAACTAATGAAAAACTGTTTTTT
TRBV6-5	TRBJ2-7	NA	TRBD2	CASREGGEQRNEQYF	TGTGCCAGCCGGGAGGGGGGGGAGCAACGCAACGAGCAGTACTTC
TRBV25-1	TRBJ2-2	NA	NA	CASLGQSNTGELFF	TGTGCCAGCCTGGGACAATCGAACACCGGGGAGCTGTTTTTT
TRBV5-4	TRBJ2-5	NA	NA	CASSVQPAQETQYF	TGTGCCAGCAGCGTACAGCCGGCGCAAGAGACCCAGTACTTC
TRBV4-3	TRBJ2-3	few	TRBD2	CASSQTSGSTDTQYF	TGCGCCAGCAGCCAAACTAGCGGGAGCACAGATACGCAGTATTTT
TRBV7-9	TRBJ2-1	NA	TRBD1	CASSLLQGNEQFF	TGTGCCAGCAGCTTGTTACAGGGGAATGAGCAGTTCTTC
TRBV9	TRBJ2-7	NA	TRBD2	CASSVRVDGRAYEQYF	TGTGCCAGCAGCGTAAGGGTCGACGGGAGGGCCTACGAGCAGTACTTC
TRBV5-1	TRBJ2-5	once	TRBD1	CASSFSGQGGETQYF	TGCGCCAGCAGCTTCTCCGGACAGGGAGGAGAGACCCAGTACTTC
TRBV27	TRBJ2-1	NA	TRBD2	CASSSAGTSGRMNEQFF	TGTGCCAGCAGTTCCGCCGGGACTAGCGGGAGGATGAATGAGCAGTTCTTC
TRBV18	TRBJ1-2	once	TRBD1	CASSRGTGGAGYTF	TGTGCCAGCTCGCGAGGGACAGGGGGCGCGGGCTACACCTTC
TRBV7-2	TRBJ2-1	NA	NA	CASSPSPPGPYNEQFF	TGTGCCAGCAGCCCCAGTCCACCGGGACCTTACAATGAGCAGTTCTTC
TRBV11-2	TRBJ2-7	NA	NA	CASSYYDRPQDSYEQYF	TGTGCCAGCAGCTACTATGACAGGCCCCAGGACTCCTACGAGCAGTACTTC
TRBV9	TRBJ2-3	NA	TRBD2	CASSVGTSGTDTQYF	TGTGCCAGCAGCGTAGGGACTAGCGGCACAGATACGCAGTATTTT
TRBV5-6	TRBJ2-5	NA	TRBD1	CASSTGGQGTQYF	TGTGCCAGCAGTACCGGGGGACAGGGAACCCAGTACTTC
TRBV28	TRBJ2-7	NA	TRBD2	CAESGGISYEQYF	TGTGCCGAATCGGGAGGGATTTCCTACGAGCAGTACTTC